This T cell receptor beta chain appears in the sequencing data of a study of CD8+CD57+ T cells in acquired aplastic anemia. Study-level background: DNA per sorted CD4+ or CD8+ sample ranged about 0.17 to 30 ug, averaging roughly 3.5 ug. Findings and caveats of the study: Common to patients and controls were 25 to 30 CD8+ CDR3 sequences.

Flow cytometry had shown expanded CD8+CD57+ cells in the patients chosen for sequencing. Germline CDR1 is SGHTA and CDR2 is FQGNSA. The CDR3 runs to 18 residues. The V segment lost 5 bases and the J segment 3 bases; nucleotides outside the gene matches: 10. Concerning this clonotype: The antigen is unknown.

The template used for profiling TCR beta VDJ and CDR3 was genomic DNA. MiXCR, run by TCRdb on the reads, gives a single entry per CDR3 protein. In the table there are roughly 200,000 distinct CDR3 sequences, around 60% of which are singletons. The sequenced sample consisted of sorted CD4+, CD8+, or CD8+CD57+ T cells (not recorded which) from PBMCs. The TCR sequence derives from a human donor with aplastic anemia. V usage is TRBV7-2 and J usage is TRBJ2-7; 16 nucleotides match TRBD2. CDR3 DNA sequence: TGTGCCAGCAGCCCTACCGGGACTAGCGGGAGGGGGAACTACGAGCAGTACTTC. It yields the protein CASSPTGTSGRGNYEQYF.